One sample yielded the 26 T cell receptor beta chains listed below, sequenced in a study of tissue T cells after allogeneic stem cell transplantation. Repertoires were generated with immunoSEQ multiplex PCR, while TCRdb's copy carries only in-frame clones and drops some. The data show several thousand clones, less than 55% seen once. Time point denoted: mouse harvest day 7 after allogeneic transplant. Tail vein injection delivered 10^7 T-cell-depleted bone marrow cells and 10^6 splenic CD5+ T cells. Sequenced: lymph node tissue. These receptors originate from a female BALB/c mouse given C57BL/6 T cells with graft-versus-host disease after an allogeneic hematopoietic cell transplant.

A word on this clone: The gene names here belong to mouse. The DNA ends 1 residue before the CDR3 does, and the rest of the CDR3 is filled in from the germline J gene. The V gene is TRBV16, the J gene TRBJ2-5; tentative D call: TRBD1 (6 bases). Trimming pared 2 bases from V and 3 bases from J, leaving 9 bases between. The CDR3 totals 14 residues. From germline, CDR1 is SGHSA and CDR2 FRNQAP. Partial CDR3 DNA: TGTGCAAGCAGCTTAACGGGACAACAAGACACCCAGTAC. This encodes CASSLTGQQDTQY. The CDR3 reads in full as CASSLTGQQDTQYF.

About this clone itself: Genes here carry mouse names. Read data end 1 residue before the CDR3 end; the end is taken from the germline J gene. This chain links TRBV26 with TRBJ1-3; TRBD1 is a possible D gene (5 bases). Germline lookup yields CDR1 KGHPV and CDR2 FQNQEV (reference sequence). V lost 3 bases to trimming and J lost 4 bases, with 10 bases between them. CDR3 length equals 14 residues. The CDR3 DNA, read in part, is TGTGCCAGCAGTCTTGGGACCGGGGGAAATACGCTCTAT. This codes for CASSLGTGGNTLY. The entire CDR3 protein reads CASSLGTGGNTLYF.

In regard to this clone: The junction does not match germline at one end; this may be a read error. Gene names and germline match the mouse. The CDR3 end is not reached by the read, which stops 1 residue before it; the germline J gene fills it in. Other nucleotide sequences from this sample produce the same CDR3. The chain recombines TRBV26 with TRBJ1-3; D is unresolved. Germline CDR1 is KGHPV and CDR2 is FQNQEV (reference sequence). This CDR3 contains 14 residues. Here the CDR3 reads CASSLSGFGNTLYF. The DNA read from the CDR3 is TGTGCCAGCAGCCTGTCGGGGTTTGGAAATACGCTCTAT.

This clone was observed a handful of times. The gene symbols are mouse symbols. The sequenced fragment ends 1 residue before the CDR3 boundary, so the rest is inferred from the germline J gene. J is TRBJ1-2 and V is TRBV12-1; D unresolved. Germline CDR1 SGHSN, CDR2 HYEKVE. The CDR3 runs 12 residues. With 3 bases removed from V and 1 base from J, the gap between germline ends came to 5 bases. The CDR3 sequence: CASSKGNSDYTF. The part of the CDR3 DNA that was read is TGTGCCAGCTCTAAGGGAAACTCCGACTACACC.

As regards this clone: The germline and genes are mouse ones. Sequencing ends 1 residue short of the CDR3 end; the germline J gene provides the rest. The chain links TRBV26 to TRBJ1-6; possibly TRBD1 for D (5 bases). TRBJ1-6 carries the ORF label, with uncertain function. The CDR3 is 12 amino acids. CDR1 is KGHPV, CDR2 FQNQEV, per germline (reference sequence). V was trimmed by 4 bases and J by 9 bases, leaving 7 bases between them. CDR3 loop: CASSPTGSPLYF. The CDR3 bases that were read are TGTGCCAGCAGTCCCACAGGTTCGCCCCTCTAC.

About this clone: Gene names refer to mouse genes. Coverage ceases 1 residue before the CDR3 finishes, and the germline J gene fills in the end. V is TRBV31 and J is TRBJ2-1; 11 bases align to TRBD2. V dropped 0 bases and J dropped 4; count of bases not matched to a gene: 2. The germline V gene has CDR1 GKSSPN and CDR2 SITVG. This CDR3 has 15 amino acids. The CDR3: CAWSLRDWGYAEQFF. CDR3 DNA, as far as it was read: TGTGCCTGGAGTCTGAGGGACTGGGGGTATGCTGAGCAGTTC.

In this sample, this clone turned up once. Genes and germline come from the mouse. Coverage ceases 1 residue before the CDR3 finishes, and the germline J gene fills in the end. The rearrangement uses TRBV31 and TRBJ1-3; 8 positions agree with TRBD1. This CDR3 contains 16 residues. The J segment lost 0 bases and the V segment lost 2 bases, leaving 6 bases of the junction unmatched. Germline CDR1 is GKSSPN and CDR2 is SITVG. CDR3 loop: CAWSLRTGYSGNTLYF. The covered CDR3 bases are TGTGCCTGGAGTTTACGGACAGGGTATTCTGGAAATACGCTCTAT.

As regards this clone: Gene names are the mouse ones. The CDR3 extends 1 residue past the end of the read, so its final part is completed from the germline J gene. This chain connects TRBV20 to TRBJ2-3; unclear D gene. The CDR3 extends over 11 amino acids. Trimming left V 6 bases short and J 0 bases short, with 4 bases between. CDR1 and CDR2 (germline): GFQATS, STVNSAI. The sequenced CDR3 bases are TGTGGTGCGGGGAGTGCAGAAACGCTGTAT. Its translation: CGAGSAETLY. Given in full, the CDR3 is CGAGSAETLYF.

This clone appeared a few times. Genes and germline come from the mouse. Other DNA sequences in this specimen translate into the identical CDR3. The sequenced CDR3 bases are TGTGCCTGGAGTCTAGGAGGGGGCGGCCAAGACACCCAGTAC. Its protein is CAWSLGGGGQDTQY. The complete CDR3 protein is CAWSLGGGGQDTQYF. This chain joins TRBV31 and TRBJ2-5; maybe TRBD1 (7 bases). The read stops 1 residue short of the end of the CDR3; the missing end is completed from the germline J gene. CDR3 length equals 15 residues. The germline V gene encodes CDR1 GKSSPN and CDR2 SITVG. Trimming stripped 0 bases from V and 2 bases from J, with 12 bases between.

On this clone: Here the gene names and germline are mouse. The CDR3 end lies 1 residue beyond the end of the read and is filled in from the germline J gene. The chain links TRBV16 to TRBJ1-1; D is possibly TRBD1 (6 bases). Between the trimmed V and J ends, which lost 5 bases and 4 bases, there was a span of 8 bases. CDR1 SGHSA and CDR2 FRNQAP come from the germline V gene. The CDR3 totals 12 residues. Here the CDR3 reads CASSLRGTEVFF. CDR3 bases read: TGTGCAAGCAGCCTCAGGGGCACAGAAGTCTTC.

In regard to this clone: Genes here carry mouse names. The read finishes 1 residue shy of the CDR3 end, and the germline J gene is used to complete it. This sequence joins TRBV26 and TRBJ1-1, with a tentative D call TRBD1 (5 bases). V dropped 6 bases and J dropped 1 base, with 9 bases sitting between them. CDR3 size: 13 residues. Germline V gene lookup returns CDR1 KGHPV and CDR2 FQNQEV (reference sequence). This CDR3 reads CASSRDENTEVFF. CDR3 bases read: TGTGCCAGCAGCCGGGACGAAAACACAGAAGTCTTC.

On this clone: Mouse germline and gene names are used. Read data end 1 residue before the CDR3 end; the end is taken from the germline J gene. This sequence joins TRBV26 and TRBJ1-6; the D is unclear. TRBJ1-6 is known as an ORF, though its function is uncertain. Per germline, CDR1 KGHPV and CDR2 FQNQEV (reference sequence). This CDR3 region has 15 residues. V shed 0 bases and J shed 1 base, with 4 bases lying between them. CDR3 sequence: CASSLSLSYNSPLYF. The CDR3 DNA, read in part, is TGTGCCAGCAGTCTGTCCTTATCCTATAATTCGCCCCTCTAC.

The sample holds a few counts of this clone. Genes and germline are mouse. The read terminates 1 residue ahead of where the CDR3 ends, so the germline J gene completes it. The V and J genes are TRBV20 and TRBJ1-3; D may be TRBD1 (6 bases). Germline CDR1 GFQATS, CDR2 STVNSAI. V lost 2 bases, J lost 0 bases, and 8 bases lay in between. The CDR3 totals 14 residues. The CDR3 loop is CGARYRDSGNTLYF. The covered CDR3 bases are TGTGGTGCTAGGTACAGGGATTCTGGAAATACGCTCTAT.

This clone appeared a single time. Mouse gene names apply. The CDR3 extends 1 residue past the end of the read, so its final part is completed from the germline J gene. The gene calls are TRBV3 and TRBJ2-7, with 14 bases identical to TRBD2. This CDR3 contains 14 residues. V was pared by 4 bases and J by 7 bases, with 3 bases of the junction left unmatched. Germline V gene data show CDR1 as SNHLY and CDR2 as FYNGKV (reference sequence). The CDR3 loop is CASSSGLGGREQYF. The part of the CDR3 DNA that was read is TGTGCCAGCAGCTCGGGACTGGGGGGGCGAGAACAGTAC.

Worth noting for this clone: The listed genes are named as in mouse. The sequence runs out 1 residue before the end of the CDR3; the remainder is reconstructed from the germline J gene. V usage is TRBV19 and J usage is TRBJ2-4; D gene ambiguous. The germline gives CDR1 FNHDT, CDR2 SITEND (reference sequence). The CDR3 loop spans 12 amino acids. V was pared by 2 bases and J by 6 bases, with 7 bases between. The CDR3 DNA, read in part, is TGTGCCAGCAGTATTTCAGTCAACACCTTGTAC. It yields the protein CASSISVNTLY. The full CDR3 protein reads CASSISVNTLYF.

With respect to this clone: Gene names follow the mouse nomenclature. The read falls 1 residue short of the CDR3 end, and the missing part is taken from the germline J gene. The V call is TRBV26, the J call TRBJ2-1; D is perhaps TRBD1 (6 bases). The CDR3 spans 13 residues. V dropped 6 bases and J dropped 4 bases, with 10 bases sitting between them. The germline V gene encodes CDR1 KGHPV and CDR2 FQNQEV (reference sequence). CDR3 protein: CASRPGQYAEQFF. Partial CDR3 DNA: TGTGCCAGCAGGCCGGGACAATATGCTGAGCAGTTC.

A remark on this clone: Genes and germline come from the mouse. Coverage ceases 1 residue before the CDR3 finishes, and the germline J gene fills in the end. The chain has TRBV2 and TRBJ1-1; D ambiguous. CDR1 and CDR2 (germline): LGHNA, YSYQKL. Trimming shortened V by 0 bases and J by 2 bases, and 7 bases separated the two germline ends. The CDR3 runs 14 residues. The CDR3 here is CASSQDFGNTEVFF. The CDR3 DNA, read in part, is TGTGCCAGCAGCCAAGACTTCGGTAACACAGAAGTCTTC.

A remark on this clone: Mouse names are used for the genes. The sequence runs out 1 residue before the end of the CDR3; the remainder is reconstructed from the germline J gene. The chain employs TRBV23 and TRBJ2-4; the table calls TRBD1, which could not be checked here. From germline, CDR1 is KGHTA and CDR2 FQNQQP. The CDR3 runs to 14 residues. CDR3 loop: CSSSLGHSQNTLYF. The covered CDR3 bases are TGCTCCAGCAGTCTGGGACATAGTCAAAACACCTTGTAC.

This clone was detected a few times. Gene names refer to mouse genes. The read falls 1 residue short of the CDR3 end, and the missing part is taken from the germline J gene. This rearrangement joins TRBV26 to TRBJ2-7, with 8 nucleotides matching TRBD1. The V and J ends lost 2 bases and 7 bases, in that order; junction bases with no gene match: 7. There are 14 residues in the CDR3. The germline V gene has CDR1 KGHPV and CDR2 FQNQEV (reference sequence). CDR3 sequence: CASSLEGQGGEQYF. The part of the CDR3 DNA that was read is TGTGCCAGCAGTCTGGAAGGACAGGGAGGGGAACAGTAC. The whole variable domain, remainder taken from reference TRBV26 and TRBJ2-7, is NSKVIQTPRYLVKGQGQKAKMRCIPEKGHPVVFWYQQNKNNEFKFLINFQNQEVLQQIDMTEKRFSAECPSNSPCSLEIQSSEAGDSALYLCASSLEGQGGEQYFGPGTRLTVL.

A single count supports this clone. A read error is possible here, since a much larger clone lies one base away. All gene names here are mouse names. The CDR3 goes on 1 residue after the read ends, and that part is filled in from the germline J gene. The sample has other DNA sequences that encode this CDR3 too. V and J are TRBV19 and TRBJ2-7, with D unresolved. Trimming pared 7 bases from V and 3 bases from J, leaving 5 bases between. The germline V gene encodes CDR1 FNHDT and CDR2 SITEND (reference sequence). This CDR3 contains 10 residues. The CDR3 region is CASGNYEQYF. The sequenced part of the CDR3 DNA is TGTGCCAGCGGGAACTATGAACAGTAC.

With respect to this clone: Mouse germline and gene names are used. The CDR3 end is not reached by the read, which stops 1 residue before it; the germline J gene fills it in. This chain joins TRBV26 and TRBJ1-2; no reliable D call. The CDR3 runs to 13 residues. CDR1 is KGHPV and CDR2 is FQNQEV in the germline V gene (reference sequence). Trimming pared 2 bases from V and 0 bases from J, leaving 4 bases between. The sequenced CDR3 bases are TGTGCCAGCAGTCTGAATGCAAACTCCGACTACACC. It yields the protein CASSLNANSDYT. The CDR3 in full is CASSLNANSDYTF.

Points on this clone: Gene and germline names: mouse. The read finishes 1 residue shy of the CDR3 end, and the germline J gene is used to complete it. The V gene is TRBV12-1, the J gene TRBJ1-1; the match to TRBD1 covers 9 bases. The CDR3 sequence is 12 residues long. Trimming at V came to 1 base and at J to 11 bases, leaving 4 bases not matched to a gene. Per the germline V gene, CDR1 is SGHSN and CDR2 is HYEKVE. The CDR3 sequence: CASSLDRGAVFF. The CDR3 bases that were read are TGTGCCAGCTCTCTTGACAGGGGGGCCGTCTTC.

A note on this clone: The gene names given are mouse names. The sequence runs out 1 residue before the end of the CDR3; the remainder is reconstructed from the germline J gene. The chain recombines TRBV16 with TRBJ2-7; 8 bases are shared with TRBD2. Germline V gene sequence: CDR1 SGHSA, CDR2 FRNQAP. This CDR3 region has 14 residues. V lost 1 base, J lost 7 bases, and 6 bases stayed unmatched. The CDR3 is CASSLGGGAGEQYF. CDR3 DNA (partial): TGTGCAAGCAGCTTAGGGGGGGGGGCGGGAGAACAGTAC.

Comments on this clone: Mouse gene names and germline throughout. The read terminates 1 residue before the CDR3 end, so the remaining end is supplied by the germline J gene. This chain uses TRBV1 with TRBJ2-7; perhaps TRBD2 as D (7 bases). The CDR3 extends over 15 amino acids. CDR1 is NSQYPW and CDR2 is LRSPGD in the germline V gene (reference sequence). The V end was cut by 0 bases, the J end by 2 bases, with 11 bases between. Partial CDR3 DNA: TGCACCTGCAGTGCAGATCGGGGGGCGACCTATGAACAGTAC. Translated: CTCSADRGATYEQY. The CDR3 as a whole reads CTCSADRGATYEQYF.

On this clone itself: Genes and germline are mouse. The read ends 1 residue early relative to the CDR3; the germline J gene fills the gap. The V gene is TRBV13-1, the J gene TRBJ2-3; no firm D call. V gave up 0 bases and J gave up 3 bases, with 5 bases separating them. The CDR3 covers 13 residues. Germline CDR1 and CDR2: NSHNY and SYGAGN. CDR3 amino acids: CASSDGAAETLYF. CDR3 bases read: TGTGCCAGCAGTGATGGGGCAGCAGAAACGCTGTAT.

This clone was picked up a small number of times. All gene names here are mouse names. The read comes to an end 1 residue before the CDR3 does, leaving the germline J gene to fill in the end. This chain links TRBV14 with TRBJ2-7; D possibly matches TRBD1 or TRBD2 (5 bases each). V was trimmed by 0 bases and J by 4 bases, leaving 5 bases between them. The CDR3 contains 12 residues. Germline assignment: CDR1 SGHDT and CDR2 FRDEAV. CDR3 DNA (partial): TGTGCCAGCAGTTTCTGGGGGTATGAACAGTAC. This gives the protein CASSFWGYEQY. From start to end, the CDR3 is CASSFWGYEQYF.